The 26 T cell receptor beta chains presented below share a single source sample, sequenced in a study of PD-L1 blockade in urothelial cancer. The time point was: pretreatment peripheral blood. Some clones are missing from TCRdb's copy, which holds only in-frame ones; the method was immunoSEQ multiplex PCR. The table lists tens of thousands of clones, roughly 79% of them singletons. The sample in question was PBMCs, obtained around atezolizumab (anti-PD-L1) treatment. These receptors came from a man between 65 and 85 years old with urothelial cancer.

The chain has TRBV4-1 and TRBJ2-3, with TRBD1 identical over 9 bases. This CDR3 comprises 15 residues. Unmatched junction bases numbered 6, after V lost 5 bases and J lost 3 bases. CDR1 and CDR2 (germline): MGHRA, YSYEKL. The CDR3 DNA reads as TGCGCCAGCAGCTTCCGACAGGGGGGGACAGATACGCAGTATTTT. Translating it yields CASSFRQGGTDTQYF.

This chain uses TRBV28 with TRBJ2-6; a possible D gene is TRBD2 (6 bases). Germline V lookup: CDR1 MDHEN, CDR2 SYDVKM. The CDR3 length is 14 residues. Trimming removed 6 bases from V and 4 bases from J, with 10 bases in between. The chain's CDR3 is CASRPGGGANVLTF. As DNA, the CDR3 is TGTGCCAGCAGACCCGGAGGGGGGGCCAACGTCCTGACTTTC.

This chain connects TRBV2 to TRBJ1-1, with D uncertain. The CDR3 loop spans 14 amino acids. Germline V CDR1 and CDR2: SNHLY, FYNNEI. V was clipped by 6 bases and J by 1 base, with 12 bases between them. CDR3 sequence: CASSEQRQNTEAFF. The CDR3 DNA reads TGTGCCAGCAGCGAACAGAGACAGAACACTGAAGCTTTCTTT.

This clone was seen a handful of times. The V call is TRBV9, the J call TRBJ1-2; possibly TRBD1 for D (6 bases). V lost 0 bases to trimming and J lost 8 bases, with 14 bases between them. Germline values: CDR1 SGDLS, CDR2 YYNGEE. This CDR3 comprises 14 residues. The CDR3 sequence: CASSVGVQGEGYTF. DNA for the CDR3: TGTGCCAGCAGCGTAGGTGTACAGGGCGAAGGCTACACCTTC.

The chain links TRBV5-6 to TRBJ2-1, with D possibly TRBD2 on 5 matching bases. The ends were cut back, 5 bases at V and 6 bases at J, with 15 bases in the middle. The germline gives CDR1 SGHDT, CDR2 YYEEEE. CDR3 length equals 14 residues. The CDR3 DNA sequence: TGTGCCAGCAGTCCGGGATTCCCTCCCAATGAGCAGTTCTTC. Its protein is CASSPGFPPNEQFF.

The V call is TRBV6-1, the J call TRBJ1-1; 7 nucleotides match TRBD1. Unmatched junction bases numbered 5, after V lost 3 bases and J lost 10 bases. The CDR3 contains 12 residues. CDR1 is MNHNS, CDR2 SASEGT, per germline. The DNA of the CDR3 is TGTGCCAGCAGTGACCGCAGGGGGTCAGCTTTCTTT. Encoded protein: CASSDRRGSAFF.

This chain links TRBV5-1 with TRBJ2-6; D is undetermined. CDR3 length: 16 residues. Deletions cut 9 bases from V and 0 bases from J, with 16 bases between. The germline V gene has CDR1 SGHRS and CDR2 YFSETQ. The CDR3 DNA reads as TGCGCCACCTCAGATGGTGAAAACTCTGGGGCCAACGTCCTGACTTTC. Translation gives CATSDGENSGANVLTF.

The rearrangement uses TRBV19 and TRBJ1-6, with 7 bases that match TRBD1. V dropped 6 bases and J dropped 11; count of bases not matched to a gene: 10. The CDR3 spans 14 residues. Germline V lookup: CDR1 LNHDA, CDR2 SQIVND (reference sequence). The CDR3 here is CASSTTGYGTPLHF. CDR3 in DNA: TGTGCCAGTAGCACGACAGGGTACGGGACACCCCTCCACTTT.

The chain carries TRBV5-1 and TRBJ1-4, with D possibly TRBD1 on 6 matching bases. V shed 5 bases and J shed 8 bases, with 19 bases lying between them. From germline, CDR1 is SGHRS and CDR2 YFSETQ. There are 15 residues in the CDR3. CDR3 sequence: CASSPQPTGREKLFF. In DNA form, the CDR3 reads TGCGCCAGCAGTCCCCAACCCACAGGGAGAGAAAAACTGTTTTTT.

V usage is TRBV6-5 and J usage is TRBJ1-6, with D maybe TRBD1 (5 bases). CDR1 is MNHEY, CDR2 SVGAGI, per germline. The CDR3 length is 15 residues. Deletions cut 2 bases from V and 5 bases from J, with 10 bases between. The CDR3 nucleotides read TGTGCCAGCAGTTACGGAGACAGTAATAATTCACCCCTCCACTTT. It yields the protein CASSYGDSNNSPLHF.

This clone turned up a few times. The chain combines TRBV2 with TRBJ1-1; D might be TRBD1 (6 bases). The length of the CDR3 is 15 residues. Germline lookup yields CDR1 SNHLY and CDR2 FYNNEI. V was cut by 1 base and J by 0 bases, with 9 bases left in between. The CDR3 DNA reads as TGTGCCAGCAGTGAAGTCGGACAGTTGAACACTGAAGCTTTCTTT. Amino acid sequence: CASSEVGQLNTEAFF.

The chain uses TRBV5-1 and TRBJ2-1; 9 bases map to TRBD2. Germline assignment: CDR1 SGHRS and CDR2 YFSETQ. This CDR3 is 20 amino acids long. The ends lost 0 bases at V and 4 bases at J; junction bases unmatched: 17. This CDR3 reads CASSLAWPVDNSGSYNEQFF. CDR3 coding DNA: TGCGCCAGCAGCTTGGCGTGGCCGGTGGATAATAGCGGGAGTTACAATGAGCAGTTCTTC.

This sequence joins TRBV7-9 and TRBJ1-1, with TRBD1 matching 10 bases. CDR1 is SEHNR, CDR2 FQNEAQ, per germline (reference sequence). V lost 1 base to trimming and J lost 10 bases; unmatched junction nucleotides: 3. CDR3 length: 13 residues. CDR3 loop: CASSLEGTGAAFF. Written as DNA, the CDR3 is TGTGCCAGCAGCTTAGAAGGGACAGGGGCAGCTTTCTTT.

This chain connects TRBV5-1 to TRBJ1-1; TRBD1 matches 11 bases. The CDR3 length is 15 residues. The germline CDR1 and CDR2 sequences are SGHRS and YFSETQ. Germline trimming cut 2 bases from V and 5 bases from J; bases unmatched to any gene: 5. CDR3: CASSLRTGGETEAFF. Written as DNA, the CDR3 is TGCGCCAGCAGCTTACGGACAGGGGGCGAAACTGAAGCTTTCTTT.

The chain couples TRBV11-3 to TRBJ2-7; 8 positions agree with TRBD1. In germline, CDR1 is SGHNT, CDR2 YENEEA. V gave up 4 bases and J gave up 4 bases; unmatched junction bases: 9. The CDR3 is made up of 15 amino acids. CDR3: CASSWTGTGPYEQYF. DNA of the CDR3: TGTGCCAGCAGCTGGACCGGGACAGGCCCTTACGAGCAGTACTTC.

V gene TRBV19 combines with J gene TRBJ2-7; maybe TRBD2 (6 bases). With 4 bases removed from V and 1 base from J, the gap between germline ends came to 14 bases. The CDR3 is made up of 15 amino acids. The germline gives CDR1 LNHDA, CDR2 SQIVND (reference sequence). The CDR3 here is CASSTRGALSYEQYF. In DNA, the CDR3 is TGTGCCAGTAGTACCCGCGGGGCCCTGTCCTACGAGCAGTACTTC.

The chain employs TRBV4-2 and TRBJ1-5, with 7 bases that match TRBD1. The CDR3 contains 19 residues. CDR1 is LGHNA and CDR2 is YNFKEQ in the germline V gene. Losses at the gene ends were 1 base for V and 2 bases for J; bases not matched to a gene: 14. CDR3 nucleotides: TGTGCCAGCAGCCAAGTTGTGTCAGCCCGAACAGGGGGCAATCAGCCCCAGCATTTT. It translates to CASSQVVSARTGGNQPQHF.

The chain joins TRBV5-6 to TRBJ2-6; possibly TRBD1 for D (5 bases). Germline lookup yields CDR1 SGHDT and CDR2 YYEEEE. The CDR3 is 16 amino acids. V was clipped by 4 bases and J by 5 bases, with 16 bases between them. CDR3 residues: CASSGDREAWANVLTF. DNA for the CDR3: TGTGCCAGCAGCGGCGACAGAGAGGCCTGGGCCAACGTCCTGACTTTC. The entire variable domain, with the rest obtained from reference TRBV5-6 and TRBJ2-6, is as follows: DAGVTQSPTHLIKTRGQQVTLRCSPKSGHDTVSWYQQALGQGPQFIFQYYEEEERQRGNFPDRFSGHQFPNYSSELNVNALLLGDSALYLCASSGDREAWANVLTFGAGSRLTVL.

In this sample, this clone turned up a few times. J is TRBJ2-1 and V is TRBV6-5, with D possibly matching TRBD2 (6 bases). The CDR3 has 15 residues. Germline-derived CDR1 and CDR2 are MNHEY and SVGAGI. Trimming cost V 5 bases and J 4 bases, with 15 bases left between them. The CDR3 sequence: CASSRRDLLYNEQFF. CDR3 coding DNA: TGTGCCAGCAGTCGGCGGGACCTTCTTTACAATGAGCAGTTCTTC.

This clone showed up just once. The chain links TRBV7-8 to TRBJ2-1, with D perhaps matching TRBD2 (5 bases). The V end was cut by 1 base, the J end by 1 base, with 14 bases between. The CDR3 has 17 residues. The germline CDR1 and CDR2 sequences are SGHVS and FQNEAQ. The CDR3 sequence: CASSLVPPGMSYNEQFF. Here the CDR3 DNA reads TGTGCCAGCAGCTTAGTGCCCCCGGGAATGTCCTACAATGAGCAGTTCTTC.

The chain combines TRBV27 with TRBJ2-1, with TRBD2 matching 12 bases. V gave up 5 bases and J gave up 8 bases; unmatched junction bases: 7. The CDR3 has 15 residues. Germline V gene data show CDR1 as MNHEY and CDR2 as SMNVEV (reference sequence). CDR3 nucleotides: TGTGCCAGCAGTAAGGGGCTAGCGGGAGGGTATGAGCAGTTCTTC. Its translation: CASSKGLAGGYEQFF.

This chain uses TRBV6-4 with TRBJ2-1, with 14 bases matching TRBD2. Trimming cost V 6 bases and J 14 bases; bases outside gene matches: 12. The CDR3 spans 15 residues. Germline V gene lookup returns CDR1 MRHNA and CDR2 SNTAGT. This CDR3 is CASSPGTSGRQLEFF. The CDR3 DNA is TGTGCCAGCAGCCCCGGGACTAGCGGGAGACAGTTGGAGTTCTTC.

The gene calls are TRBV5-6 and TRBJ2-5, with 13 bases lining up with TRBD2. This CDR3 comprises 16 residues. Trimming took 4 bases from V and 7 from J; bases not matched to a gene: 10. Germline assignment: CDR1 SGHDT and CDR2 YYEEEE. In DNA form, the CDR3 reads TGTGCCAGCAGCCAGAGTACTAGCGGGGGGGCCTTGACCCAGTACTTC. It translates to CASSQSTSGGALTQYF.

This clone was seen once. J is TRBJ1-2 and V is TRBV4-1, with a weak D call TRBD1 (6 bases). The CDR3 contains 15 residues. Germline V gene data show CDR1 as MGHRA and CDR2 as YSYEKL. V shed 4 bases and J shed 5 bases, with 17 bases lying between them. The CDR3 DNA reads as TGCGCCAGCAGCCCGACCCGGACAGCTCCTTATGGCTACACCTTC. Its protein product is CASSPTRTAPYGYTF.

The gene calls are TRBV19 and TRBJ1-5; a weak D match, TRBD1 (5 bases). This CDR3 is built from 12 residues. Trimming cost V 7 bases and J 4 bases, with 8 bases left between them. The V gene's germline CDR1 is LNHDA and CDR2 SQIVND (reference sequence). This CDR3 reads CASTGGNQPQHF. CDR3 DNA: TGTGCCAGTACCGGGGGAAATCAGCCCCAGCATTTT.

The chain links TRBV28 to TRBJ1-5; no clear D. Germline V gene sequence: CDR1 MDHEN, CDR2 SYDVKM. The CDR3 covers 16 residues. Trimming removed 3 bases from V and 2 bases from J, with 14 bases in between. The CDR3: CASSFPGRMGNQPQHF. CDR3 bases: TGTGCCAGCAGTTTCCCCGGCAGGATGGGCAATCAGCCCCAGCATTTT.